This T cell receptor beta chain was observed in a study of identical twins. Overall study findings and caveats: Memory repertoires showed no such pattern, whereas abundant cord blood beta clonotypes carried fewer insertions.

From the 5' RACE reads, TCRdb called clonotypes with MiXCR, one entry per CDR3 protein. The sample lists 1,800,000 or so distinct CDR3 sequences, around 29% seen once, with 0.27% in the top ten. Germline V gene sequence: CDR1 ENHRY, CDR2 SYGVKD. This CDR3 spans 13 amino acids. About this clonotype: Its antigen is unknown. Its ends do not fully match the called genes, so a read error is possible.

This chain links TRBV10-3 with TRBJ1-6, with D tentatively TRBD1 (5 bases). Sequencing was carried out using cord blood. The receptor was derived from a newborn girl in good health. In nucleotides, the CDR3 is TGTGCCATCAGTGGGACAAGCGGCTCACCCCCCCACTTT. Translating it yields CAISGTSGSPPHF.